This T cell receptor beta chain is from a study of shared clonotypes between healthy human individuals. Each sorted subset replicate got 200 ng genomic DNA, approximately 27,000 genomes. This table comes from immunoSEQ multiplex PCR, and its TCRdb copy is limited to in-frame clones, with some not included. The table records 2,500,000 or so clones, approximately 94% of them present only once. As concerns this clone: As yet, its antigen is unknown.

Study donors comprised healthy, HIV-negative adults devoid of recent acute infection or vaccination. Study conclusions and caveats: The study generally estimated greater richness for naive than memory subsets. The rarefaction results pointed to incomplete sorted-subset sequencing despite large depth.

The CDR3 is 13 residues long. The junction had 4 bases not matched to a gene; V was cut back by 6 bases and J by 2 bases. The V gene's germline CDR1 is SGHRS and CDR2 YFSETQ. The sample consisted of naive CD4+ T cells sorted from blood. Subset given: CD45RA+ positively selected. The chain combines TRBV5-1 with TRBJ2-5; 7 bases fit TRBD2. The sequence derives from a young man in good health. Written as DNA, the CDR3 is TGCGCCAGCACCTCCGGGGGGCAAGAGACCCAGTACTTC. Its translation: CASTSGGQETQYF.